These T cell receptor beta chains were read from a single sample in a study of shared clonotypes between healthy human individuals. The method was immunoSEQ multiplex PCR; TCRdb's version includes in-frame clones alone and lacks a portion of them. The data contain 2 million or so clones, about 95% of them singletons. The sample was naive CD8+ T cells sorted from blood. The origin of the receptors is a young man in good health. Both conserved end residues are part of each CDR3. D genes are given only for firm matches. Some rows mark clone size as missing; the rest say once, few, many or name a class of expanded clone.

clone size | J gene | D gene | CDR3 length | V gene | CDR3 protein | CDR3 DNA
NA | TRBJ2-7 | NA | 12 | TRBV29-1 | CSVVLQGGEQYF | TGCAGCGTTGTGTTACAGGGTGGTGAGCAGTACTTC
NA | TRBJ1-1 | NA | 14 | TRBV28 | CASSSGGPNTEAFF | TGTGCCAGCAGCTCCGGGGGGCCAAACACTGAAGCTTTCTTT
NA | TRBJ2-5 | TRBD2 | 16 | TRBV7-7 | CASSLEVGGPQETQYF | TGTGCTAGCAGCTTAGAGGTGGGAGGGCCACAAGAGACCCAGTACTTC
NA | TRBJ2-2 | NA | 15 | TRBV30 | CAWSVTRTNTGELFF | TGTGCCTGGAGTGTAACCAGGACGAACACCGGGGAGCTGTTTTTT
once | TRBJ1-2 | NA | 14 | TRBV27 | CASNPLGTNYGYTF | TGTGCCAGCAACCCCTTGGGGACAAACTATGGCTACACCTTC
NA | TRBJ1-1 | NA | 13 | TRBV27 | CASSITVNTEAFF | TGTGCCAGCAGCATTACAGTTAACACTGAAGCTTTCTTT
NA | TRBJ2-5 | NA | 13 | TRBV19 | CASSIGHQETQYF | TGTGCCAGTAGTATCGGACACCAAGAGACCCAGTACTTC
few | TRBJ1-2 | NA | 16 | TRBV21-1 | CASSKRKTGSNYGYTF | TGTGCCAGCAGCAAAAGGAAGACAGGGAGTAACTATGGCTACACCTTC
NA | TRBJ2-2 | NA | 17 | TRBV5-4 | CASSLALGQGGDGELFF | TGTGCCAGCAGCTTGGCCCTTGGACAGGGAGGGGACGGGGAGCTGTTTTTT
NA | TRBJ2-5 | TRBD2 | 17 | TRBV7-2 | CASSSLRLAGIQETQYF | TGTGCCAGCAGCTCGCTACGACTAGCGGGGATACAAGAGACCCAGTACTTC
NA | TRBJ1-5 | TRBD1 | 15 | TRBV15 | CATSRDRGSNQPQHF | TGTGCCACCAGCAGGGACAGGGGAAGCAATCAGCCCCAGCATTTT
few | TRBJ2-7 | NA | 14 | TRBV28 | CASSDPGLAGEQYF | TGTGCCAGCAGTGACCCTGGGTTGGCGGGCGAGCAGTACTTC
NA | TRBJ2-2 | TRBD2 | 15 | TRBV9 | CASSARREGTGELFF | TGTGCCAGCAGCGCCCGGCGGGAGGGTACCGGGGAGCTGTTTTTT
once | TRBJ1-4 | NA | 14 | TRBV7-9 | CASRPIATNEKLFF | TGTGCCAGCAGGCCCATTGCAACTAATGAAAAACTGTTTTTT
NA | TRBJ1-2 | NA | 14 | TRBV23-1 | CASSQSAAVRGYTF | TGCGCCAGCAGTCAATCGGCGGCAGTTCGGGGCTACACCTTC
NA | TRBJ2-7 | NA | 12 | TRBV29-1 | CSVEVGSYEQYF | TGCAGCGTTGAAGTGGGGAGTTACGAGCAGTACTTC
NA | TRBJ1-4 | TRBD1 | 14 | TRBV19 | CASSIEAGGEKLFF | TGTGCCAGTAGTATTGAGGCAGGGGGTGAAAAACTGTTTTTT
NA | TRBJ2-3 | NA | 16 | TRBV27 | CASSLSIMISTDTQYF | TGTGCCAGCAGTTTATCGATAATGATTTCCACAGATACGCAGTATTTT
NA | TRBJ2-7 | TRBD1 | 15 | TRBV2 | CASREGTGESYEQYF | TGTGCCAGCAGGGAAGGGACAGGGGAATCCTACGAGCAGTACTTC
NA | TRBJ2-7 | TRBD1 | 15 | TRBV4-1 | CASSQAPTGANEQYF | TGCGCCAGCAGCCAAGCCCCGACAGGGGCGAACGAGCAGTACTTC
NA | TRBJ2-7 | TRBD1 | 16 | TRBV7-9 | CASSLVGQGALYEQYF | TGTGCCAGCAGCTTAGTAGGACAGGGCGCCCTCTACGAGCAGTACTTC
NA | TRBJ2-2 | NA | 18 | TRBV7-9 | CASSFPTTASGPTGELFF | TGTGCCAGCAGCTTCCCTACCACGGCCTCCGGGCCCACCGGGGAGCTGTTTTTT
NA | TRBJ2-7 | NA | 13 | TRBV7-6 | CASSLGLNYEQYF | TGTGCCAGCAGCTTAGGGCTAAACTACGAGCAGTACTTC
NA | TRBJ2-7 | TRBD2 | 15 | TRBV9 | CASSVGAGGPYEQYF | TGTGCCAGCAGCGTGGGAGCGGGAGGGCCTTACGAGCAGTACTTC
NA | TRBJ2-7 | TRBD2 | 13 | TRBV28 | CASSFTSGYEQYF | TGTGCCAGCAGTTTCACTAGCGGCTACGAGCAGTACTTC
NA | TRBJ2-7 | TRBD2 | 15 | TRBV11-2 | CASSLEKGLASEQYF | TGTGCCAGCAGCTTAGAAAAGGGACTAGCATCCGAGCAGTACTTC